The 27 T cell receptor beta chains below were found in one sample sequenced in a study of molecular identifiers for immune sequencing clone quantification. TCRdb re-called the PCR reads through MiXCR, storing one row per CDR3 protein. The table lists some 580,000 distinct CDR3 sequences, approximately 24% of them singletons. The sequenced sample was naive CD8+ T cells from blood, with Jurkat cell RNA spiked in. Subset here: FACS-sorted CD8+CD4-CCR7+CD45RA+ naive T cells. Receptors originate from a human donor in good health. Some libraries in this study had Jurkat cell RNA spiked in.

This clonotype showed up just a few times. The chain is built from TRBV5-4 and TRBJ1-6; no clear D gene. The CDR3 consists of 15 residues. Trimming took off 0 bases at V and 8 bases at J, with 12 bases between the two ends. Germline CDR1 is SGHNT and CDR2 is YYREEE (reference sequence). For the CDR3, the DNA is TGTGCCAGCAGCTTGGGGACTGAACGGGATTCACCCCTCCACTTT. This translates into CASSLGTERDSPLHF.

The chain links TRBV4-3 to TRBJ2-7, with unresolved D. V was clipped by 2 bases and J by 2 bases, with 13 bases between them. There are 15 residues in the CDR3. Germline V gene data show CDR1 as LGHNA and CDR2 as YSLEER. CDR3 residues: CASSQTDTKPYEQYF. The CDR3 DNA reads TGCGCCAGCAGCCAAACTGACACCAAGCCCTACGAGCAGTACTTC.

The CDR3 protein is CASSDTPRLAGGGVDTQYF. In nucleotides, the CDR3 is TGTGCCAGCAGCGACACCCCTAGACTAGCGGGAGGCGGGGTAGATACGCAGTATTTT. This rearrangement joins TRBV7-3 to TRBJ2-3; 13 bases are shared with TRBD2. The germline V gene encodes CDR1 SGHTA and CDR2 FQGTGA. The trim removed 5 bases at V and 5 bases at J, leaving 16 bases unmatched. The CDR3 consists of 19 residues.

This clonotype occurred once. This may be a read error: a much more frequent sequence differs by one nucleotide. This sequence joins TRBV5-1 and TRBJ2-4; 7 bases align to TRBD1. The CDR3 loop spans 15 amino acids. From germline, CDR1 is SGHRS and CDR2 YFSETQ. Trimming removed 3 bases from V and 5 bases from J; junction bases left unmatched: 8. This CDR3 is CASSSVTGSENIQYF. CDR3 nucleotide sequence: TGCGCCAGCAGCTCCGTGACAGGGTCAGAAAACATTCAGTACTTC.

This clonotype was counted between two and nine times. V gene TRBV13 combines with J gene TRBJ2-1; 8 bases are a match to TRBD2. V dropped 5 bases and J dropped 10; count of bases not matched to a gene: 10. Per germline, CDR1 PRHDT and CDR2 FYEKMQ (reference sequence). This CDR3 region has 14 residues. The DNA for the CDR3 is TGTGCCAGCAGCCCGCCGGGACTAGAGAACGAGCAGTTCTTC. Residues: CASSPPGLENEQFF.

The V gene is TRBV7-2, the J gene TRBJ2-4, with unresolved D. The CDR3 is 12 amino acids. V was trimmed by 4 bases and J by 6 bases, leaving 7 bases between them. Per the germline V gene, CDR1 is SGHTA and CDR2 is FQGNSA. The CDR3 region has the DNA TGTGCCAGCAGCTCAGTAGTAAACATTCAGTACTTC. Encoded protein: CASSSVVNIQYF.

The J gene is TRBJ1-5, the V gene TRBV2; D possibly corresponds to TRBD1 (6 bases). Per the germline V gene, CDR1 is SNHLY and CDR2 is FYNNEI. This CDR3 has 13 residues. V dropped 10 bases and J dropped 6 bases, with 16 bases sitting between them. CDR3 DNA: TGTGCCACCTCCCACAGGGAAAGTCAGCCCCAGCATTTT. The encoded protein is CATSHRESQPQHF.

This clonotype was picked up many times. The chain uses TRBV24-1 and TRBJ2-6, with 7 bases that match TRBD2. The CDR3 length is 20 residues. Per germline, CDR1 KGHDR and CDR2 SFDVKD. After removal of 2 bases from V and 0 bases from J, the junction contained 12 bases not matched to a gene. The CDR3 DNA reads as TGTGCCACCAGTGATTGGTGGCGGGGGACCGCTGACTCTGGGGCCAACGTCCTGACTTTC. It encodes CATSDWWRGTADSGANVLTF.

With respect to this clonotype: A much bigger clone sits one base away, suggesting this may be a read error. The V call is TRBV7-9, the J call TRBJ2-7; the D is unclear. V was shortened by 5 bases and J by 1 base, with 12 bases between the two germline ends. The CDR3 length is 14 residues. Germline V CDR1 and CDR2: SEHNR, FQNEAQ (reference sequence). CDR3 DNA: TGTGCCAGCAGCCCGTCCCGCCCATCCTACGAGCAGTACTTC. Translating it yields CASSPSRPSYEQYF.

This clonotype has more than one count but fewer than ten. The V and J genes are TRBV4-1 and TRBJ2-2, with D maybe TRBD2 (6 bases). The CDR3 extends over 17 amino acids. V lost 5 bases and J 1 base, leaving 17 bases between the germline ends. Looked up from germline, CDR1 is MGHRA and CDR2 is YSYEKL. The CDR3 loop is CASSYGTPPQNTGELFF. As DNA, the CDR3 is TGCGCCAGCAGCTACGGGACTCCCCCCCAGAACACCGGGGAGCTGTTTTTT.

This clonotype was picked up many times. DNA for the CDR3: TGTGCCAGCAGCTTAGAGGCCTCTAGCGAAGAGCAGTTCTTC. Its protein product is CASSLEASSEEQFF. This chain joins TRBV7-6 and TRBJ2-1; TRBD2 might be the D (6 bases). Trimming pared 1 base from V and 10 bases from J, leaving 14 bases between. CDR1 is SGHVS and CDR2 is FNYEAQ in the germline V gene. CDR3 length equals 14 residues.

This clonotype was picked up many times. V usage is TRBV9 and J usage is TRBJ1-6, with D unresolved. Trimming left V 0 bases short and J 6 bases short, with 10 bases between. This CDR3 is built from 15 residues. Germline assignment: CDR1 SGDLS and CDR2 YYNGEE. The CDR3 loop is CASSVDSYPNSPLHF. For the CDR3, the DNA is TGTGCCAGCAGCGTAGACAGCTATCCTAATTCACCCCTCCACTTT.

Worth noting for this clonotype: The germline gene is not matched at one end of the junction; a read error may be the cause. V usage is TRBV6-2 or TRBV6-3 and J usage is TRBJ2-1; 7 positions agree with TRBD1. The CDR3 consists of 12 residues. The V gene's germline CDR1 is MNHEY and CDR2 SVGEGT. The CDR3 sequence is CASSYQGVEPFF. In DNA, the CDR3 is TGTGCCAGCAGTTACCAGGGGGTTGAGCCGTTCTTC.

The table lists this clonotype with a few counts. The genes are TRBV4-1 and TRBJ2-3; 14 nucleotides agree with TRBD2. The CDR3 totals 18 residues. V was clipped by 1 base and J by 3 bases; unmatched bases: 6. CDR1 is MGHRA and CDR2 is YSYEKL in the germline V gene. CDR3 in amino acids: CASSQVTGTSGSTDTQYF. In nucleotides, the CDR3 is TGCGCCAGCAGCCAAGTAACCGGGACTAGCGGGAGTACAGATACGCAGTATTTT.

In the case of this clonotype: This may be a read error, as it is one base from a much larger clone. The V call is TRBV5-1, the J call TRBJ2-7; D uncertain. In germline, CDR1 is SGHRS, CDR2 YFSETQ. The CDR3 has 13 residues. V was trimmed by 2 bases and J by 2 bases, leaving 8 bases between them. The CDR3 DNA follows: TGCGCCAGCAGCTTTGCTATAACCTACGAGCAGTACTTC. Its protein product is CASSFAITYEQYF.

Notes on this clonotype: A much larger clone lies one base from this, so it may be a read error. The chain employs TRBV4-1 and TRBJ2-7, with 8 bases matching TRBD1. CDR1 and CDR2 from the germline V gene are MGHRA and YSYEKL. CDR3 length: 15 amino acids. The V and J ends lost 2 bases and 6 bases, in that order; junction bases with no gene match: 9. The CDR3 region is CASSQLGTGLFEQYF. The CDR3 coding sequence is TGCGCCAGCAGCCAATTGGGGACAGGACTCTTCGAGCAGTACTTC.

There are many counts of this clonotype. V and J are TRBV9 and TRBJ2-3; 9 bases fit TRBD2. CDR1 is SGDLS and CDR2 is YYNGEE in the germline V gene. This CDR3 is 17 amino acids long. The junction had 16 bases not matched to a gene; V was cut back by 7 bases and J by 4 bases. CDR3 DNA sequence: TGTGCCAGCGGCGATTCCTTAGCGGGAGCGAATCCAGATACGCAGTATTTT. As protein: CASGDSLAGANPDTQYF.

This chain uses TRBV5-4 with TRBJ2-5, with TRBD1 matching 7 bases. With V trimmed by 0 bases and J by 5 bases, 7 bases remained unmatched. This CDR3 spans 15 amino acids. The V gene's germline CDR1 is SGHNT and CDR2 YYREEE (reference sequence). CDR3 DNA sequence: TGTGCCAGCAGCTTGGCCGAGACAGGGTACGAGACCCAGTACTTC. Translated: CASSLAETGYETQYF.

The V gene is TRBV7-9, the J gene TRBJ2-7; a weak D match, TRBD2 (5 bases). CDR1 is SEHNR and CDR2 is FQNEAQ in the germline V gene (reference sequence). With 4 bases removed from V and 0 bases from J, the gap between germline ends came to 13 bases. The CDR3 extends over 15 amino acids. CDR3 DNA: TGTGCCAGCAGCTCAGCCGGGATTTACTCCTACGAGCAGTACTTC. Its translation: CASSSAGIYSYEQYF.

The gene calls are TRBV29-1 and TRBJ2-1; 12 nucleotides line up with TRBD1. Germline V lookup: CDR1 SQVTM, CDR2 ANQGSEA. The CDR3 is made up of 19 amino acids. V lost 3 bases to trimming and J lost 8 bases; unmatched junction nucleotides: 20. This chain's CDR3 is CSVECGGQGASSGSYEQFF. The CDR3 DNA sequence: TGCAGCGTTGAGTGCGGGGGACAGGGGGCGTCTAGCGGGAGCTATGAGCAGTTCTTC.

This clonotype was seen a few times. V and J are TRBV20-1 and TRBJ2-7; D not resolved. The CDR3 runs 14 residues. V was shortened by 0 bases and J by 3 bases, with 12 bases between the two germline ends. CDR1 is DFQATT and CDR2 is SNEGSKA in the germline V gene (reference sequence). The DNA of the CDR3 is TGCAGTGCTAGAGATTCGTTGGCGATCTACGAGCAGTACTTC. This gives the protein CSARDSLAIYEQYF.

V gene TRBV20-1 combines with J gene TRBJ1-1, with TRBD1 as a possible D gene (5 bases). Germline CDR1 reads DFQATT; CDR2 reads SNEGSKA (reference sequence). V was shortened by 3 bases and J by 6 bases, with 14 bases between the two germline ends. The CDR3 loop spans 13 amino acids. The CDR3 protein is CSASPDSAAEAFF. Here the CDR3 DNA reads TGCAGTGCTAGCCCAGACAGTGCAGCTGAAGCTTTCTTT.

This clonotype was found many times. The rearrangement links TRBV5-5 to TRBJ2-7; TRBD1 might be the D (6 bases). V lost 4 bases and J lost 3, with 17 bases in between. The CDR3 is 15 residues long. CDR1 and CDR2 (germline): SGHKS, YYEKEE (reference sequence). The CDR3 DNA sequence: TGTGCCAGCAGCCTAGAGGAGGACAGAAACTACGAGCAGTACTTC. Amino acids: CASSLEEDRNYEQYF.

V and J are TRBV10-3 and TRBJ1-2, with TRBD1 identical over 10 bases. J gave up 2 bases and V 4 bases, and 4 bases lay outside the gene matches. The CDR3 is made up of 15 amino acids. Germline V lookup: CDR1 ENHRY, CDR2 SYGVKD. The CDR3 is CAISVPGQGNYGYTF. The CDR3 nucleotides are TGTGCCATCAGTGTCCCGGGACAGGGGAACTATGGCTACACCTTC.

V is TRBV20-1 and J is TRBJ2-7, with TRBD2 matching over 7 bases. The trim removed 2 bases at V and 0 bases at J, leaving 1 base unmatched. Germline values: CDR1 DFQATT, CDR2 SNEGSKA (reference sequence). This CDR3 region has 13 residues. This CDR3 is CSARIAGSYEQYF. As DNA, the CDR3 is TGCAGTGCTAGAATAGCGGGCTCCTACGAGCAGTACTTC.

This chain connects TRBV29-1 to TRBJ1-2; tentative D call: TRBD1 (5 bases). V gave up 5 bases and J gave up 5 bases, with 9 bases separating them. The CDR3 is 11 residues long. The V gene's germline CDR1 is SQVTM and CDR2 ANQGSEA. CDR3 DNA sequence: TGCAGCGTTAGTTGGGGGTATGGCTACACCTTC. Protein product: CSVSWGYGYTF.

This clonotype was observed many times. The chain joins TRBV9 to TRBJ1-1, with unresolved D. Trimming stripped 4 bases from V and 1 base from J, with 14 bases between. Per the germline V gene, CDR1 is SGDLS and CDR2 is YYNGEE. This CDR3 has 15 residues. The CDR3 loop is CASSRYEAENTEAFF. DNA for the CDR3: TGTGCCAGCAGCCGATACGAGGCTGAGAACACTGAAGCTTTCTTT.